What follows describes a single TCR beta chain. Its antigen remains unknown. This sample stems from a study of T cell repertoires in cytomegalovirus infection. TCRdb re-called the reads through MiXCR, storing one row per CDR3 protein. The sample consists of around 500,000 distinct CDR3 sequences, under 45% of them appearing once. The length of the CDR3 is 13 residues. V lost 3 bases and J 7 bases, leaving 10 bases between the germline ends. CDR1 is KGHSH and CDR2 is LQKENI in the germline V gene. The sequenced sample was cultured PBMCs, obtained from culture after CMV antigen stimulation. This TCR came from a human donor in good health (CMV status not recorded). Some clones in this sample may be carry-over from other donors' samples. The chain is built from TRBV18 and TRBJ2-1; D is perhaps TRBD1 (6 bases). The CDR3 here is CASSPQGLNEQFF. CDR3 coding DNA: TGTGCCAGCTCACCCCAGGGGTTGAATGAGCAGTTCTTC.